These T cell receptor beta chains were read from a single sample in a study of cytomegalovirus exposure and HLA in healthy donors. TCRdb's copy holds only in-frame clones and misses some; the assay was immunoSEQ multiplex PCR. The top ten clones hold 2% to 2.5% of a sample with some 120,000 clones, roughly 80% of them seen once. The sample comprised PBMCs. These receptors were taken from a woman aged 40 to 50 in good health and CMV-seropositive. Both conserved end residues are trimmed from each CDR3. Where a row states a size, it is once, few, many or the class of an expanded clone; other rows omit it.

ASSPPGQRNTEAF,TRBJ1-1,NA,TRBV19
ASSEQAYSNQPQH,TRBJ1-5,once,TRBV6-1
ASSPRTGSYEQY,TRBJ2-7,NA,TRBV4-1
ASSEVVRVRGELF,TRBJ2-2,NA,TRBV6-1
ASRASGRVREQF,TRBJ2-1,NA,TRBV19
ATSRGGQGNTDTQY,TRBJ2-3,NA,TRBV15
ASSFSSGANVLT,TRBJ2-6,NA,TRBV7-3
ASSYSTLGDNEQF,TRBJ2-1,NA,TRBV6-5
ASSVAASGEETQY,TRBJ2-5,NA,TRBV9
ASSTSGVATNTGELF,TRBJ2-2,NA,TRBV11-2
ASSLNGQGANEKLF,TRBJ1-4,NA,TRBV5-1
ASSLTSTGKYEQY,TRBJ2-7,NA,TRBV28
ASTPRPGGNTGELF,TRBJ2-2,NA,TRBV21-1
ASSIEELAGGNEQF,TRBJ2-1,once,TRBV19
ASSLVGPTEAF,TRBJ1-1,NA,TRBV7-7
ASTTWTGNYGYT,TRBJ1-2,NA,TRBV6-5
ASSGGDSNGRYYEQY,TRBJ2-7,NA,TRBV5-1
ASSLTSGGEQY,TRBJ2-7,NA,TRBV28
AWSMDMNTEAF,TRBJ1-1,few,TRBV30
ASRDRQGGYT,TRBJ1-2,NA,TRBV28
ASSFNQGYEQY,TRBJ2-7,NA,TRBV7-2
ASSPASGGAKF,TRBJ2-1,NA,TRBV7-6
ASSLFRGTGTYQPQH,TRBJ1-5,NA,TRBV28
ASSVLAGSNTGELF,TRBJ2-2,NA,TRBV9
ASSVGSSGGADTQY,TRBJ2-3,NA,TRBV9
ASRYAGIAGGYT,TRBJ1-2,NA,TRBV28
ASSPQSGTTEAF,TRBJ1-1,NA,TRBV19
ASSLAQRQETQY,TRBJ2-5,NA,TRBV5-6
ASSFRGPVHYEQY,TRBJ2-7,few,TRBV7-9
ASSSRLAGGGTDTQY,TRBJ2-3,NA,TRBV7-2
ASSLETSGSAYEQY,TRBJ2-7,NA,TRBV5-1
ACTPSRVPNYGYT,TRBJ1-2,NA,TRBV30
ASSLTVSNQPQH,TRBJ1-5,NA,TRBV6-6
ASSLMSFGYT,TRBJ1-2,NA,TRBV28
ASSLAKDRAFSYEQY,TRBJ2-7,NA,TRBV11-2
ASSPRVLADTQY,TRBJ2-3,NA,TRBV5-4
ASSRTGSYNEQF,TRBJ2-1,few,TRBV19
SSSSPQGQTSSYEQY,TRBJ2-7,NA,TRBV7-9
ASKGGLAGLQS,TRBJ2-7,NA,TRBV28
ASSKTGLSYEQY,TRBJ2-7,NA,TRBV11-2
ASSPTGSSYEQY,TRBJ2-7,NA,TRBV6-6
ASSQRQGGRNYGYT,TRBJ1-2,NA,TRBV5-8
ASSTGAGTLYEQY,TRBJ2-7,NA,TRBV5-5
ASFREGIQY,TRBJ2-4,NA,TRBV19
ASSLPQGNYGYT,TRBJ1-2,NA,TRBV28
ASSLPGGGQETQY,TRBJ2-5,few,TRBV28
ATSHLIRDRGGETQY,TRBJ2-5,few,TRBV15
ASSPSGGRNEKLF,TRBJ1-4,NA,TRBV5-1
ASSLDRGTEAF,TRBJ1-1,NA,TRBV5-5
AWSGRRVNQPQH,TRBJ1-5,NA,TRBV30
ASSLQVRQITDTQY,TRBJ2-3,NA,TRBV7-8
ASSHYRDRGTEAF,TRBJ1-1,NA,TRBV5-6
ASSRQRPGEQF,TRBJ2-1,NA,TRBV7-2